The sequence of this TCR beta chain was determined in a study of T-cell reconstitution after alpha-beta-depleted transplantation in children. V dropped 6 bases and J dropped 2 bases, with 10 bases sitting between them. This CDR3 is built from 14 residues. Germline loops: CDR1 LNHNV, CDR2 YYDKDF (reference sequence). This clonotype was seen just once. The TCRbeta library incorporated unique molecular identifiers. TCRdb re-analysed the PCR reads in MiXCR, keeping a single row per CDR3 protein. The repertoire holds about 580,000 distinct CDR3 sequences, with 23% as singletons. This chain joins TRBV15 and TRBJ1-4; a possible D gene is TRBD1 (6 bases). The TCR sequence derives from a boy under three years old who had a stem cell transplant for acute myeloid leukemia, so the T cells may come from the graft donor. Source: PBMCs, mostly from graft donor cells, taken 360 days after TCRalphabeta/CD19-depleted stem cell transplant. CDR3 bases: TGTGCCACCAGTGTCAGGGGTACTAATGAAAAACTGTTTTTT. Translated: CATSVRGTNEKLFF.